This TCR beta chain was documented in a study of cytomegalovirus exposure and HLA in healthy donors. Study outcomes and limitations: Researchers left out some V segments, among them TRBV6-2 and TRBV6-3, as indistinguishable. A later analysis reportedly identified an Asian-associated ancestry cluster as carrying fewer N-insertions than the roughly 670-donor mean.

With 60 Vbeta and 13 Jbeta primers, the PCR was carried out. Method: immunoSEQ multiplex PCR; TCRdb's copy keeps in-frame clones and lacks some. The sample records about 150,000 clones, over 60% being singletons. Germline CDR1 MNHNY, CDR2 SVGAGI (reference sequence). The V end lost 2 bases, the J end lost 4 bases, and 16 bases lay between the germline ends. The CDR3 runs 16 residues. Comments on this clone: Its antigen is not identified.

This sequence was found in a woman between 18 and 29 years old in good health and CMV-seronegative. The V call is TRBV6-6, the J call TRBJ2-3; TRBD2 is a possible D gene (7 bases). Sequencing was carried out using PBMCs. The CDR3 coding sequence is TGTGCCAGCAGTTACGGGGGGGGCGCGGCCCCAGATACGCAGTATTTT. Encoded protein: CASSYGGGAAPDTQYF.